This T cell receptor (beta chain) was identified in a study of Ad26.COV2.S vaccination and SARS-CoV-2 variants. Study conclusions and caveats: Recipients given vaccine exceeded placebo recipients in spike-specific TCR breadth. Overall T cell responses may have been underestimated by the analyses of TCR breadth and depth.

The J segment lost 2 bases and the V segment lost 5 bases, leaving 8 bases of the junction unmatched. The CDR3 is made up of 15 amino acids. CDR1 and CDR2 (germline): SGHVS, FNYEAQ. TCRdb's table, derived via immunoSEQ multiplex PCR, lists solely in-frame clones and lacks some. This sample has about 680,000 clones; 80% to 90% occur once, and the top ten carry around 1.5%. Noted treatment: about 20 received Ad26.COV2.S at low or high dose, single or two shots; five or six received placebo; per-sample allocation not given. Sampling was performed 63 days after the first vaccine or placebo injection. Comments on this clone: Antigen specificity is unknown.

The source was peripheral blood, collected in a trial of Ad26.COV2.S vaccine versus placebo. This clonotype was obtained from a person aged 18-65 years who received the Ad26.COV2.S COVID-19 vaccine or a placebo. The chain joins TRBV7-6 to TRBJ2-7; 8 bases are shared with TRBD2. This chain's CDR3 is CASSPVGGGPYEQYF. Written as DNA, the CDR3 is TGTGCCAGCAGCCCCGTGGGCGGGGGGCCCTACGAGCAGTACTTC.